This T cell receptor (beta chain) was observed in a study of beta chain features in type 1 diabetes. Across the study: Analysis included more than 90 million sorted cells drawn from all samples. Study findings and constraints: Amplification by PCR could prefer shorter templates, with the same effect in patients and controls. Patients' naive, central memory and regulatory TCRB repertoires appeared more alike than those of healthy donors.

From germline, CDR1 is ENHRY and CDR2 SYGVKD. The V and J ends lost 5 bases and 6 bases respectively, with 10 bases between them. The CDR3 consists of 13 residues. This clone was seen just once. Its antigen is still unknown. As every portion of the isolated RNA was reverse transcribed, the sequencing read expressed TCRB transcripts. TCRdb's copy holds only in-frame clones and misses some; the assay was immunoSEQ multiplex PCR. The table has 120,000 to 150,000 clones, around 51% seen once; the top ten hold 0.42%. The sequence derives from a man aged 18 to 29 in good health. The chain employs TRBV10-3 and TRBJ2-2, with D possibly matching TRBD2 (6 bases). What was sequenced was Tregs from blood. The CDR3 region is CAISRGIPGELFF. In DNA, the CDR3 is TGTGCCATCAGTCGGGGGATCCCCGGGGAGCTGTTTTTT.